The clone carrying this T cell receptor beta chain came up once. The sample is drawn from a study of blood T cell repertoires in COVID-19. Across the study: The analysed material was cDNA or gDNA that came from T cells, B-cell-depleted T cells, or PBMCs.

The repertoire was sequenced with immunoSEQ multiplex PCR; TCRdb's copy has only in-frame clones and lacks some. The top ten hold less than 6.5% of the sample, which has about 83,000 clones, about 83% seen once. The source is a man between 60 and 70 years old with acute or convalescent COVID-19. Material: peripheral blood.

This chain's CDR3 is CASSVPAEELTNEKLFF. In DNA form, the CDR3 reads TGTGCCAGCAGTGTCCCGGCCGAGGAGCTTACTAATGAAAAACTGTTTTTT. The rearrangement joins TRBV2 to TRBJ1-4, with D uncertain. V shed 4 bases and J shed 2 bases, with 17 bases lying between them. This CDR3 region has 17 residues. Per germline, CDR1 SNHLY and CDR2 FYNNEI.